A selection of T cell receptor beta chains follows, all from one sample in a study of T cell responses to AZD1222 COVID-19 vaccine. The protocol was immunoSEQ multiplex PCR, while the TCRdb copy is restricted to in-frame clones and leaves out a portion. The sample consists of 90,000 to 120,000 clones, approximately 86% of them appearing once. This specimen was peripheral blood, taken on day 0 of AZD1222 vaccination. These receptor sequences come from an adult in good health. Both conserved end residues are part of each CDR3. A D gene is named only where the DNA matches it firmly. Clone size appears in some rows only: once, few, many, or a class for an expanded clone.

d_gene: .; abundance: .; v_gene: TRBV5-1; j_gene: TRBJ1-2; CDR3nt: TGCGCCAGCAGCTTGAATTGGGGACCCCGTAACTATGGCTACACCTTC; CDR3aa: CASSLNWGPRNYGYTF
d_gene: TRBD2; abundance: once; v_gene: TRBV6-2/TRBV6-3; j_gene: TRBJ2-1; CDR3nt: TGTGCCAGCAGTTACGATCTAGCGGGTTACAATGAGCAGTTCTTC; CDR3aa: CASSYDLAGYNEQFF
d_gene: .; abundance: once; v_gene: TRBV27; j_gene: TRBJ2-1; CDR3nt: TGTGCCAGCAGTTTAGACCAGGGGAGGACGGATGAGCAGTTCTTC; CDR3aa: CASSLDQGRTDEQFF
d_gene: TRBD2; abundance: .; v_gene: TRBV11-3; j_gene: TRBJ2-7; CDR3nt: TGTGCCAGCAGCTTGACTAGCGGGAGGGCCACCGAGCAGTACTTC; CDR3aa: CASSLTSGRATEQYF
d_gene: .; abundance: .; v_gene: TRBV7-2; j_gene: TRBJ2-7; CDR3nt: TGTGCCAGCAGCTTAGTAGCTGGGGTTGGGGACGAGCAGTACTTC; CDR3aa: CASSLVAGVGDEQYF
d_gene: .; abundance: .; v_gene: TRBV28; j_gene: TRBJ1-5; CDR3nt: TGTGCCAGCAAAAAGTTAGATAGCAATCAGCCCCAGCATTTT; CDR3aa: CASKKLDSNQPQHF
d_gene: .; abundance: .; v_gene: TRBV29-1; j_gene: TRBJ2-7; CDR3nt: TGCAGCGTCTGGACTGCCCTTTCCTACGAGCAGTACTTC; CDR3aa: CSVWTALSYEQYF
d_gene: .; abundance: few; v_gene: TRBV3-1/TRBV3-2; j_gene: TRBJ2-3; CDR3nt: TGTGCCAGCAGCCAACAGGAGGGCCCTAGCAGGACTAGCACAGATACGCAGTATTTT; CDR3aa: CASSQQEGPSRTSTDTQYF
d_gene: .; abundance: .; v_gene: TRBV5-1; j_gene: TRBJ2-5; CDR3nt: TGCGCCAGCGCTAGGGACAGAGCGGGATACCAAGAGACCCAGTACTTC; CDR3aa: CASARDRAGYQETQYF
d_gene: .; abundance: .; v_gene: TRBV5-5; j_gene: TRBJ1-2; CDR3nt: TGTGCCAGCAGCTTGGGGACCAATGGCTACACCTTC; CDR3aa: CASSLGTNGYTF
d_gene: .; abundance: .; v_gene: TRBV30; j_gene: TRBJ2-5; CDR3nt: TGTGCCTGGAGTACGGAGACCCAGTACTTC; CDR3aa: CAWSTETQYF
d_gene: .; abundance: .; v_gene: TRBV5-6; j_gene: TRBJ2-1; CDR3nt: TGTGCCAGCAGCTGGGCGGAGGCATGGCCCAACAATGAGCAGTTCTTC; CDR3aa: CASSWAEAWPNNEQFF
d_gene: .; abundance: .; v_gene: TRBV10-3; j_gene: TRBJ1-5; CDR3nt: TGTGCCATCAGTGAGGACCTTATACAGCCCCAGCATTTT; CDR3aa: CAISEDLIQPQHF
d_gene: .; abundance: few; v_gene: TRBV6-6; j_gene: TRBJ2-7; CDR3nt: TGTGCCAGCAGTTACCAGGGGAATCTCTACGAGCAGTACTTC; CDR3aa: CASSYQGNLYEQYF